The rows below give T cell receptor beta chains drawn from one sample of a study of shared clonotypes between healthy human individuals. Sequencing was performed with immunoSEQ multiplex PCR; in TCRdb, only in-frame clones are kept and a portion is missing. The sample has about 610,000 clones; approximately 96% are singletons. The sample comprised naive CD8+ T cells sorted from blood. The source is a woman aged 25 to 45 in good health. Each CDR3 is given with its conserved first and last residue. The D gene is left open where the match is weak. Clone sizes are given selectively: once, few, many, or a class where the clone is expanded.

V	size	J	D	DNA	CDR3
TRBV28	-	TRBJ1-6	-	TGTGCCAGCAGTTTCGACAGTGAAAATTCACCCCTCCACTTT	CASSFDSENSPLHF
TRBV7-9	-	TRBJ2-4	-	TGTGCCAGCAGCCCCAACCTCGAGGCCCTCGGCAAAAACATTCAGTACTTC	CASSPNLEALGKNIQYF
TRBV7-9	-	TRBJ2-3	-	TGTGCCAGCAGGGAAGGGACAACAGATACGCAGTATTTT	CASREGTTDTQYF
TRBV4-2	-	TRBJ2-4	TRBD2	TGTGCCAGCAGCAACCTACTAGCGGGGAAAAACATTCAGTACTTC	CASSNLLAGKNIQYF
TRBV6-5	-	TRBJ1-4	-	TGTGCCAGCAGTTACTCGATAGGGGAATATAATGAAAAACTGTTTTTT	CASSYSIGEYNEKLFF
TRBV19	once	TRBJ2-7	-	TGTGCCAGTAGTATTGGGGACGGACTTGTCTCCTACGAGCAGTACTTC	CASSIGDGLVSYEQYF
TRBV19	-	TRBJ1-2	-	TGTGCCAGTAGTCCACTAATGACGGCGAACTATGGCTACACCTTC	CASSPLMTANYGYTF
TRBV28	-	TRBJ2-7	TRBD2	TGTGCCAGCAGTTGGGGTTTTACTAGCGGGGACTCCTACGAGCAGTACTTC	CASSWGFTSGDSYEQYF
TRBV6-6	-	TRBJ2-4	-	TGTGCCAGCAGTAAGACAGGAGATACGGTCAAAAACATTCAGTACTTC	CASSKTGDTVKNIQYF
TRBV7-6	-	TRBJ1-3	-	TGTGCCAGCAGCCAGACAGTTAGAGGGAATGGAAACACCATATATTTT	CASSQTVRGNGNTIYF
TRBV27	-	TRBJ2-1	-	TGTGCCAGCAGTGTGGAGGGGGGCGGGGTCAATGAGCAGTTCTTC	CASSVEGGGVNEQFF
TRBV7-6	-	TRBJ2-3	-	TGTGCCAGCAGCCAAAAACTGGACGCCACTTTGGGCACAGATACGCAGTATTTT	CASSQKLDATLGTDTQYF
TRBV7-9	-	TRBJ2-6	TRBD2	TGTGCCAGCAGCTTTATCGAGCGGGACTCTGGGGCCAACGTCCTGACTTTC	CASSFIERDSGANVLTF
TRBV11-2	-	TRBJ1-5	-	TGTGCCAGCAGCTACACCTCGTCGCCCAATCAGCCCCAGCATTTT	CASSYTSSPNQPQHF
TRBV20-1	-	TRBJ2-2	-	TGCAGTGCGATCGCCGGGGAGCTGTTTTTT	CSAIAGELFF
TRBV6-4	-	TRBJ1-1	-	TGTGCCAGCAGTGACAGTGGTAACACTGAAGCTTTCTTT	CASSDSGNTEAFF
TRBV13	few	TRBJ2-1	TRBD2	TGTGCCAGCAGCCCGGGACTAGCGGACTACAATGAGCAGTTCTTC	CASSPGLADYNEQFF
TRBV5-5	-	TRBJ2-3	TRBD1	TGTGCCAGCAGCTTGGTGGGACAGGGGAGTGATACGCAGTATTTT	CASSLVGQGSDTQYF
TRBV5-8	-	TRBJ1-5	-	TGTGCCAGCAGCTATGGACACCCCTCGAGCAATCAGCCCCAGCATTTT	CASSYGHPSSNQPQHF
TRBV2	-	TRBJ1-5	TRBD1	TGTGCCAGCAGAGCAACAGGACAGGGCGGACTCTATCAGCCCCAGCATTTT	CASRATGQGGLYQPQHF
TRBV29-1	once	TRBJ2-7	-	TGCAGCGTATCCAGAGAGGAGGGAGGAGAGCAGTACTTC	CSVSREEGGEQYF
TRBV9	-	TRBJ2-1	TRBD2	TGTGCCAGCAGCGTAGAGGCGGGAGCCTACAATGAGCAGTTCTTC	CASSVEAGAYNEQFF
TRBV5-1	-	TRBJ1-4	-	TGCGCCAGCAGCCAGCTGGGGTATATGGAAAAACTGTTTTTT	CASSQLGYMEKLFF
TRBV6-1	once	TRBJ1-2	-	TGTGCCAGCAGTGTGGACAAGGGGAGGTTATTTTATGGCTACACCTTC	CASSVDKGRLFYGYTF
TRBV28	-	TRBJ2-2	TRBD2	TGTGCCAGCAGACAAGGGACTAGCGGGAGAGTACCGAACACCGGGGAGCTGTTTTTT	CASRQGTSGRVPNTGELFF
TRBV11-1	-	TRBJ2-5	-	TGTGCCAGCAGCTTAGTGGAGACCCAGTACTTC	CASSLVETQYF
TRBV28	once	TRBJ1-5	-	TGTGCCAGCAGTTTCGCGGTCAGCAATCAGCCCCAGCATTTT	CASSFAVSNQPQHF
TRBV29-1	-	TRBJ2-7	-	TGCAGCGTTGGCGGTACCTTGGGCTACGAGCAGTACTTC	CSVGGTLGYEQYF
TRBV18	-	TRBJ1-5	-	TGTGCCAGCTCACCCCCGGGACATAGCAATCAGCCCCAGCATTTT	CASSPPGHSNQPQHF
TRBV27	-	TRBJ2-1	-	TGTGCCAGCAGTTTAGCCAGGGTGGGGTACAATGAGCAGTTCTTC	CASSLARVGYNEQFF
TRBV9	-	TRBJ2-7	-	TGTGCAGCAACACAACGGGGGAATAACTACGAGCAGTACTTC	CAATQRGNNYEQYF
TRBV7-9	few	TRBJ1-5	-	TGTGCCAGCAGCTTCTCCAATCAGCCCCAGCATTTT	CASSFSNQPQHF
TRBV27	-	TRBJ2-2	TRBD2	TGTGCCAGCCTAACCGGGACTAGCGGGATGGGGGAGCTGTTTTTT	CASLTGTSGMGELFF
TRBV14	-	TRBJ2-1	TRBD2	TGTGCCAGCAGGACTAGCGGGAGAGTCGATGAGCAGTTCTTC	CASRTSGRVDEQFF
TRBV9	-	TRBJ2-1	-	TGTGCCAGCAGCGCGGGAGTCGAGCAGTTCTTC	CASSAGVEQFF
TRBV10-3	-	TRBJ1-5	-	TGTGCCATCAGTGAGTCGAGTAGCAGCAATCAGCCCCAGCATTTT	CAISESSSSNQPQHF
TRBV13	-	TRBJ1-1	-	TGTGCCAGCAGCTTCTCCATCGTGGTCACTGAAGCTTTCTTT	CASSFSIVVTEAFF
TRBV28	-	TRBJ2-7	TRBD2	TGTGCCAGCAGTCCCTGGACTAGCGGGAGGGCCCTCTACGAGCAGTACTTC	CASSPWTSGRALYEQYF
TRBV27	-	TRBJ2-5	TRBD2	TGTGCCAGCAGCGTAGCGGGATATGGCGTGAAGACCCAGTACTTC	CASSVAGYGVKTQYF
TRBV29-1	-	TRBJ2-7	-	TGCAGCGTCCGGGGAGGATCTACCTACGAGCAGTACTTC	CSVRGGSTYEQYF
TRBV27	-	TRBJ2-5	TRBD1	TGTGCCAGCAGTTTGGACCCCGGGACAGGGGGCGAGGAGACCCAGTACTTC	CASSLDPGTGGEETQYF
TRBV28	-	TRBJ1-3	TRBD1	TGTGCCAGCAGTTTGCCGTTTGGGACAGGGAGTCCTGGAAACACCATATATTTT	CASSLPFGTGSPGNTIYF
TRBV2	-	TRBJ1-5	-	TGTGCCAGCAGTGAAGCGCTTACAGTTATTAGCAATCAGCCCCAGCATTTT	CASSEALTVISNQPQHF
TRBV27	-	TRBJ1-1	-	TGTGCCAGCAGCTTGGGGCGTGTGCAGGGGTTGTCTGAAGCTTTCTTT	CASSLGRVQGLSEAFF
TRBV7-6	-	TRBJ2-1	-	TGTGCCAGCAGCTTAAGACGGGGTAATGAGCAGTTCTTC	CASSLRRGNEQFF
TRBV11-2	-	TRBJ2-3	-	TGTGCCAGCAGCCCTACAGACCTTACAGATACGCAGTATTTT	CASSPTDLTDTQYF
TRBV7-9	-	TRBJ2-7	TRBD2	TGTGCCAGCAGCTTAGCGGCTAGCGGCCCCTACGAGCAGTACTTC	CASSLAASGPYEQYF
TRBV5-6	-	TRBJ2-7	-	TGTGCCAGCAGCTTGGTTCCTCGACAAGGTCTCTACGAGCAGTACTTC	CASSLVPRQGLYEQYF
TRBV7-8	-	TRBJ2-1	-	TGTGCCAGCAGTCCTTTGAACTCGCCGGATGAGCAGTTCTTC	CASSPLNSPDEQFF
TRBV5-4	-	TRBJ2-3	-	TGTGCCAGCAGCCCGGGCACAGATACGCAGTATTTT	CASSPGTDTQYF
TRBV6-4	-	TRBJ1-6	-	TGTGCCAGCAGTGACTCTTACGGGACTTCACCCCTCCACTTT	CASSDSYGTSPLHF
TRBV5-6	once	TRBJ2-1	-	TGTGCCAGCAGCTTGGCCACTACGTTCAAGTTCTTC	CASSLATTFKFF
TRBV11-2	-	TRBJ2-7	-	TGTGCCAGCAGCTTAGATAGACCCACGGAGGAGGGAAGATACGAGCAGTACTTC	CASSLDRPTEEGRYEQYF
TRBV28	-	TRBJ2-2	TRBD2	TGTGCCAGCAAATTAGCGGGAGGGTCCGGGGAGCTGTTTTTT	CASKLAGGSGELFF